This TCR beta chain was profiled in a study of control samples from healthy donors and cancer patients. The CDR3 extends over 13 amino acids. Germline V gene lookup returns CDR1 SNHLY and CDR2 FYNNEI. Trimming shortened V by 8 bases and J by 5 bases, and 15 bases separated the two germline ends. Sequenced by immunoSEQ multiplex PCR; TCRdb stores in-frame clones only, minus some. The sample contains more than 95,000 clones, approximately 93% of which appear only once. The TCR sequence derives from a man aged 18 to 35 in good health. The rearrangement links TRBV2 to TRBJ2-5; tentatively, D is TRBD2 (5 bases). The sequencing sample was made of blood. The CDR3 loop is CASLDYASETQYF. For the CDR3, the DNA is TGTGCCAGCTTAGACTACGCAAGCGAGACCCAGTACTTC.